Listed below are T cell receptor beta chains from one sample, sequenced in a study of blood T cells in healthy people across ages. Using its own MiXCR run on the 5' RACE reads, TCRdb lists one record per CDR3 protein. The sample consists of under 750,000 distinct CDR3 sequences, more than 45% of them appearing once. The sequenced sample was blood. These receptors originate from a man of 80 years or more in good health. Each CDR3 is given with its conserved first and last residue. A D gene is named only where the DNA matches it firmly. Size is stated for part of the rows, as once, few or many counts, or as a class when the clone is expanded.

j_call,clone_size,d_call,v_call,cdr3_aa,cdr3_nt
TRBJ1-2,many,NA,TRBV12-3/TRBV12-4,CASSFSYGYTF,TGTGCCAGCAGTTTCAGCTATGGCTACACCTTC
TRBJ2-2,NA,NA,TRBV29-1,CSVVVAVNTGELFF,TGCAGCGTTGTGGTAGCGGTTAACACCGGGGAGCTGTTTTTT
TRBJ2-1,NA,NA,TRBV4-2,CASSQAPRGNYNEQFF,TGTGCCAGCAGCCAAGCCCCCAGGGGAAATTACAATGAGCAGTTCTTC
TRBJ2-7,few,NA,TRBV2,CASTLRSRDWDLYEQYF,TGTGCCAGCACCCTGCGTTCTAGGGACTGGGACCTCTACGAGCAGTACTTC
TRBJ2-7,NA,NA,TRBV20-1,CSAQRYEQYF,TGCAGTGCCCAGCGATACGAGCAGTACTTC
TRBJ2-1,NA,NA,TRBV7-2,CASSFVRGDNEQFF,TGTGCCAGCAGCTTTGTCAGGGGGGACAATGAGCAGTTCTTC
TRBJ2-3,NA,NA,TRBV12-3/TRBV12-4,CASSLVRTDPSTDTQYF,TGTGCCAGCAGTTTAGTGAGGACAGACCCTAGCACAGATACGCAGTATTTT
TRBJ1-2,NA,NA,TRBV4-3,CASSQLGGSAIGYTF,TGCGCCAGCAGCCAACTTGGGGGTTCTGCCATTGGCTACACCTTC
TRBJ2-4,NA,TRBD2,TRBV20-1,CSGLAGGVAKNIQYF,TGCAGTGGGTTAGCGGGGGGGGTAGCCAAAAACATTCAGTACTTC
TRBJ1-1,NA,TRBD1,TRBV7-9,CASSLGGTGRVTEAFF,TGTGCCAGCAGCCTAGGGGGGACAGGGAGGGTCACTGAAGCTTTCTTT
TRBJ1-5,NA,NA,TRBV20-1,CSATPVNQPQHF,TGCAGTGCTACTCCCGTGAATCAGCCCCAGCATTTT
TRBJ2-3,NA,TRBD1,TRBV29-1,CSVARTGSRTDTQYF,TGCAGCGTTGCCCGGACAGGGTCTCGCACAGATACGCAGTATTTT
TRBJ2-1,many,NA,TRBV6-6,CASSQTNYNEQFF,TGTGCCAGCAGTCAGACAAACTACAATGAGCAGTTCTTC
TRBJ2-3,NA,NA,TRBV25-1,CASSEQTSTDTQYF,TGTGCCAGCAGTGAACAGACTAGCACAGATACGCAGTATTTT
TRBJ2-7,NA,NA,TRBV7-7,CASSVAPIYEQYF,TGTGCTAGCAGCGTAGCCCCCATCTACGAGCAGTACTTC
TRBJ2-1,few,NA,TRBV9,CASSVGPAGSYNEQFF,TGTGCCAGCAGCGTAGGGCCCGCAGGGTCCTACAATGAGCAGTTCTTC
TRBJ1-2,NA,NA,TRBV10-3,CAITQGANYGYTF,TGTGCCATCACCCAAGGGGCAAACTATGGCTACACCTTC
TRBJ2-1,NA,TRBD2,TRBV20-1,CSASGASGVNEQFF,TGCAGTGCTAGTGGAGCTAGCGGGGTCAATGAGCAGTTCTTC
TRBJ2-5,once,TRBD2,TRBV29-1,CSVASGVQETQYF,TGCAGCGTTGCCAGCGGGGTACAAGAGACCCAGTACTTC
TRBJ2-1,NA,NA,TRBV27,CASSQGHGSSYNEQFF,TGTGCCAGCAGTCAGGGACATGGGAGCTCCTACAATGAGCAGTTCTTC
TRBJ2-5,NA,TRBD2,TRBV20-1,CSAATSANNEQYF,TGCAGTGCTGCGACTAGCGCCAACAATGAGCAGTACTTC
TRBJ2-5,once,TRBD2,TRBV15,CATSRDLLAGGPRETQYF,TGTGCCACCAGCAGAGATCTCCTAGCGGGGGGGCCTAGAGAGACCCAGTACTTC
TRBJ2-3,NA,NA,TRBV20-1,CSARQPGPGTDTQYF,TGCAGTGCTAGACAGCCGGGCCCAGGCACAGATACGCAGTATTTT
TRBJ2-1,NA,NA,TRBV12-5,CASGPREIRWDNEQFF,TGTGCTAGTGGGCCCAGGGAAATTAGATGGGACAATGAGCAGTTCTTC
TRBJ1-1,NA,NA,TRBV29-1,CSVDWGANTEAFF,TGCAGCGTTGATTGGGGTGCGAACACTGAAGCTTTCTTT
TRBJ2-1,NA,NA,TRBV5-6,CASSLLLATGTDNEQFF,TGTGCCAGCAGTCTTCTCCTGGCAACCGGCACTGACAATGAGCAGTTCTTC
TRBJ2-7,many,NA,TRBV6-6,CASSERNEQYF,TGTGCCAGCAGTGAGCGGAACGAGCAGTACTTC
TRBJ2-1,NA,NA,TRBV9,CASSVRDGPGVGGNEQFF,TGTGCCAGCAGCGTCCGGGACGGACCAGGGGTCGGGGGGAATGAGCAGTTCTTC
TRBJ1-2,NA,NA,TRBV5-1,CASSLAQDYGYTF,TGCGCCAGCAGCTTGGCCCAGGACTATGGCTACACCTTC
TRBJ2-1,few,TRBD2,TRBV29-1,CSALGPTSGRNEQFF,TGCAGCGCCCTGGGACCGACTAGCGGGCGCAATGAGCAGTTCTTC
TRBJ2-1,few,NA,TRBV20-1,CSAPRGLPELDEQFF,TGCAGTGCCCCCCGGGGACTCCCCGAATTGGATGAGCAGTTCTTC